A selection of T cell receptor beta chains follows, all from one sample in a study of cytomegalovirus exposure and HLA in healthy donors. Assay: immunoSEQ multiplex PCR; the TCRdb copy retains only in-frame clones and omits some. The repertoire holds 100,000 to 150,000 clones, with over 65% as singletons. Sequencing input: PBMCs. The receptors were sampled from a woman in her forties in good health and CMV-seronegative. Both conserved end residues are part of each CDR3. Fields, in order: J gene, D gene, V gene, clone size, CDR3 DNA, CDR3 protein. The D gene is left open where the match is weak. Clone size appears in some rows only: once, few, many, or a class for an expanded clone.

>TRBJ2-7|NA|TRBV4-2|once
TGTGCCAGCAGCCAAGGGAGTCGGCTAGCTTACGAGCAGTACTTC
CASSQGSRLAYEQYF
>TRBJ1-1|NA|TRBV10-2|NA
TGCGCCAGCAGTGAGGGTCATACACCAGCTTTCTTT
CASSEGHTPAFF
>TRBJ2-4|NA|TRBV4-1|NA
TGCGCCAGCAGCCAGCCGGCGGAACAGAGGGCCAAAAACAGTCAGTACTTC
CASSQPAEQRAKNSQYF
>TRBJ2-1|TRBD2|TRBV28|NA
TGTGCCAGCAGCCGGACTAGCGTCTCCTACAATGAGCAGTTCTTC
CASSRTSVSYNEQFF
>TRBJ1-5|TRBD1|TRBV29-1|once
TGCAGCGTAGGGACAGGTATGGACAATCAGCCCCAGCATTTT
CSVGTGMDNQPQHF
>TRBJ2-1|TRBD2|TRBV5-1|NA
TGCGCCAGCAGCGCCTCCCGGGGCGGGAGTGACAATGAGCAGTTCTTC
CASSASRGGSDNEQFF
>TRBJ1-1|NA|TRBV7-9|NA
TGTTCCAGCAGCTGGGTCGACTCTGAAGCTTTCTTT
CSSSWVDSEAFF
>TRBJ2-3|NA|TRBV28|NA
TGTGCCAGCAGTTTATTGGAACAGGAGACCCTTAGCACAGATACGCAGTATTTT
CASSLLEQETLSTDTQYF
>TRBJ1-1|TRBD1|TRBV18|NA
TGTGCCAGCTCACCAGGGACAGGGTTGAATTCTGAAGCTTTCTTT
CASSPGTGLNSEAFF
>TRBJ2-7|NA|TRBV13|few
TGTGCCAGCAGCTTAGCAGGGGTCCTATCCTACGAGCAGTACTTC
CASSLAGVLSYEQYF
>TRBJ1-1|NA|TRBV10-1|NA
TGCGCCACCGAATCGCGGGGCACAGACACTGAAGCTTTCTTT
CATESRGTDTEAFF
>TRBJ2-1|TRBD1|TRBV6-6|once
TGTGCCAGCAGTCGACAGGGGGCCTACAATGAGCAGTTCTTC
CASSRQGAYNEQFF
>TRBJ2-2|NA|TRBV19|NA
TGTGCCAGTCGATCTACAGGGTCCACCGGGGAGCTGTTTTTT
CASRSTGSTGELFF
>TRBJ1-6|TRBD1|TRBV6-6|once
TGTGCCAGCAGCCCCGACAGGGGTAATTCACCCCTCCACTTT
CASSPDRGNSPLHF
>TRBJ1-5|NA|TRBV19|NA
TGTGCCAGTTGGGAGGTAGGCAATCAGCCCCAGCATTTT
CASWEVGNQPQHF
>TRBJ1-1|NA|TRBV9|once
TGTGCCAGCAGCGTAGACCTCTCTATGAACACTGAAGCTTTCTTT
CASSVDLSMNTEAFF
>TRBJ2-3|TRBD2|TRBV19|NA
TGTGCCAGTAGTAGCCTAGCGGAGCTCACAGATACGCAGTATTTT
CASSSLAELTDTQYF
>TRBJ2-2|NA|TRBV7-8|NA
TGTGCCAGCAGCTTTACAGGGAGCACCGGGGAGCTGTTTTTT
CASSFTGSTGELFF
>TRBJ2-1|TRBD2|TRBV7-2|once
TGTGCCAGCAGCTTAGTGTCAACTAGCGGGAGTAATGAGCAGTTCTTC
CASSLVSTSGSNEQFF
>TRBJ2-5|NA|TRBV4-2|NA
TGTGCCAGCAGCCACGAACTCCAACAAGAGACCCAGTACTTC
CASSHELQQETQYF
>TRBJ2-3|TRBD1|TRBV25-1|NA
TGTGCCAGCAGTGAAGACAGGGTGGTCGCAGATACGCAGTATTTT
CASSEDRVVADTQYF
>TRBJ2-1|NA|TRBV5-4|few
TGTGCCAGCAGCTTAGGACAGAGCTCCTACAATGAGCAGTTCTTC
CASSLGQSSYNEQFF
>TRBJ2-1|TRBD2|TRBV7-2|NA
TGTGCCAGCAGCCTCCGGGCTAGCGGAATACTAGGGAATGAGCAGTTCTTC
CASSLRASGILGNEQFF
>TRBJ1-2|NA|TRBV19|NA
TGTGCCAGTAGCGCCTCCCGGGGGGGAGGCTATGGCTACACCTTC
CASSASRGGGYGYTF
>TRBJ2-1|NA|TRBV2|NA
TGTGCCAGCAGTAGGAGACAGTCTCCATATGAGCAGTTCTTC
CASSRRQSPYEQFF
>TRBJ2-1|NA|TRBV27|NA
TGTGCCAGCAGATTAAGCGGTGTCTGGAGGGATGAGCAGTTCTTC
CASRLSGVWRDEQFF
>TRBJ2-1|TRBD2|TRBV18|NA
TGTGCCAGCTCACCACCGGGAGGGATAGCGGCCGCCTACAATGAGCAGTTCTTC
CASSPPGGIAAAYNEQFF
>TRBJ1-2|TRBD1|TRBV28|few
TGTGCCAGCAGTTCCCCTTCAGGGGGGTATGGCTACACCTTC
CASSSPSGGYGYTF
>TRBJ2-7|TRBD2|TRBV7-2|NA
TGTGCCAGCAGCTTAGCGGGGACTAGCGGGTACGAGCAGTACTTC
CASSLAGTSGYEQYF
>TRBJ2-1|TRBD1|TRBV13|NA
TGTGCCAGCAGAGCGACAGGGGGCCCCTACAATGAGCAGTTCTTC
CASRATGGPYNEQFF
>TRBJ2-1|TRBD1|TRBV5-5|NA
TGTGCCAGCAGCTTGGGGGACAGCTACAATGAGCAGTTCTTC
CASSLGDSYNEQFF
>TRBJ2-4|TRBD1|TRBV4-1|few
TGCGCCAGCAGCCATTATTACTCCCCCGGGACAGGGGGAAGGATCGGGAGTCAGTACTTC
CASSHYYSPGTGGRIGSQYF
>TRBJ2-2|NA|TRBV7-2|NA
TGTGCCAGCAGCACGGTTCACAACACCGGGGAGCTGTTTTTT
CASSTVHNTGELFF
>TRBJ2-7|TRBD1|TRBV6-6|NA
TGTGCCAGCAGTAAGGGACAGACCTACGAGCAGTACTTC
CASSKGQTYEQYF
>TRBJ2-7|NA|TRBV4-2|NA
TGTGCCAGCAACCACGGCCAGGGCTACGAGCAGTACTTC
CASNHGQGYEQYF
>TRBJ2-3|NA|TRBV4-3|NA
TGCGCCAGCAGCCAAGATATGAGAAGGGGGTCAGATACGCAGTATTTT
CASSQDMRRGSDTQYF
>TRBJ1-5|NA|TRBV5-1|NA
TGCGCCAGCAGCTTGGCGGGAGGGGGTCAGCCCCAGCATTTT
CASSLAGGGQPQHF
>TRBJ1-1|NA|TRBV6-6|NA
TGTGCCAGCAGTTTCACAGGGAACGCTGAAGCTTTCTTT
CASSFTGNAEAFF
>TRBJ2-1|NA|TRBV5-1|NA
TGCGCCAGCAGCTTGTCGCCGGGAGAAGGCAATGAGCAGTTCTTC
CASSLSPGEGNEQFF
>TRBJ2-7|NA|TRBV11-2|NA
TGTGCCAGCAGCTTGGGACTCGAGCAGTACTTC
CASSLGLEQYF